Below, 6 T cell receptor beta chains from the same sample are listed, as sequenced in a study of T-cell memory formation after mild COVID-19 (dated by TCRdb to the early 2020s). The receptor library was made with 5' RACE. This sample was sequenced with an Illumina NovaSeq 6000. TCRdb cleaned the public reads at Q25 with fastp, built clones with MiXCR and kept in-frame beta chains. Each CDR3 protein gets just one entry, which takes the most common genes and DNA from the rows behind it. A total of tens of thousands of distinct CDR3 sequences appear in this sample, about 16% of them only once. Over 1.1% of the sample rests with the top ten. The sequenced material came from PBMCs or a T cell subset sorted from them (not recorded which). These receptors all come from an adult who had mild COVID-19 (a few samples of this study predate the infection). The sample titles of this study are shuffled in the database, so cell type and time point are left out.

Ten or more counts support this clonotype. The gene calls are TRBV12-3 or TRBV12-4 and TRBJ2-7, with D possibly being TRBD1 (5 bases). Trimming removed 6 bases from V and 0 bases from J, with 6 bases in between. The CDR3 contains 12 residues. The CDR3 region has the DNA TGTGCCAGCAGCGACAGCTCCTACGAGCAGTACTTC. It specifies CASSDSSYEQYF.

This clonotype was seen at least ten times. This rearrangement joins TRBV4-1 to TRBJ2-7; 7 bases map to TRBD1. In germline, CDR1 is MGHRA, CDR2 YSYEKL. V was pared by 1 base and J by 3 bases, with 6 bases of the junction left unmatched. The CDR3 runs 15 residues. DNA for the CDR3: TGCGCCAGCAGCCAAGCCGAGGGACAGAGCTACGAGCAGTACTTC. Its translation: CASSQAEGQSYEQYF.

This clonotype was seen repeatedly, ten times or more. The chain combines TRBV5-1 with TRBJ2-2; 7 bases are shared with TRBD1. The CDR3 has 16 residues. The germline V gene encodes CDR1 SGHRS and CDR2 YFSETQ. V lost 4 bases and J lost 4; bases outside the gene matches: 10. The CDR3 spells CASSPRQGRGTGELFF. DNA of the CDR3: TGCGCCAGCAGCCCTCGACAGGGTCGTGGCACCGGGGAGCTGTTTTTT.

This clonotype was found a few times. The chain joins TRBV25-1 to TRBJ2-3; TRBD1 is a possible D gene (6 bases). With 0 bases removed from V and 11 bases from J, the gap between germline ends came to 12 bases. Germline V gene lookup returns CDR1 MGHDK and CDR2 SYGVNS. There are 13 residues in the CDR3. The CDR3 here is CASSEYGTRGQYF. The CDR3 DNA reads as TGTGCCAGCAGTGAATATGGTACCAGGGGGCAGTATTTT.

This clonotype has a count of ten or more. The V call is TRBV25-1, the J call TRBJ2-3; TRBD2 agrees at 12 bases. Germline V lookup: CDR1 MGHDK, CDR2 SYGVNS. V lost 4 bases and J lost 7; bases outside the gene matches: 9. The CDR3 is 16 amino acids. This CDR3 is CASSVGASGGANTQYF. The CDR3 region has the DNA TGTGCCAGCAGTGTTGGAGCTAGCGGGGGGGCGAATACGCAGTATTTT. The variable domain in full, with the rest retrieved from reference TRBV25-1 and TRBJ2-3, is EADIYQTPRYLVIGTGKKITLECSQTMGHDKMYWYQQDPGMELHLIHYSYGVNSTEKGDLSSESTVSRIRTEHFPLTLESARPSHTSQYLCASSVGASGGANTQYFGPGTRLTVL.

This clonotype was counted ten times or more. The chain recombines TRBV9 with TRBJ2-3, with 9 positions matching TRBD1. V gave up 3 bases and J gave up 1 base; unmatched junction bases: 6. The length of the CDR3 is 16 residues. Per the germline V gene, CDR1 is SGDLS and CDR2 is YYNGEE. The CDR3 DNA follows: TGTGCCAGCAGCGAACAGGGGGCTGGAGGCACAGATACGCAGTATTTT. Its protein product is CASSEQGAGGTDTQYF.